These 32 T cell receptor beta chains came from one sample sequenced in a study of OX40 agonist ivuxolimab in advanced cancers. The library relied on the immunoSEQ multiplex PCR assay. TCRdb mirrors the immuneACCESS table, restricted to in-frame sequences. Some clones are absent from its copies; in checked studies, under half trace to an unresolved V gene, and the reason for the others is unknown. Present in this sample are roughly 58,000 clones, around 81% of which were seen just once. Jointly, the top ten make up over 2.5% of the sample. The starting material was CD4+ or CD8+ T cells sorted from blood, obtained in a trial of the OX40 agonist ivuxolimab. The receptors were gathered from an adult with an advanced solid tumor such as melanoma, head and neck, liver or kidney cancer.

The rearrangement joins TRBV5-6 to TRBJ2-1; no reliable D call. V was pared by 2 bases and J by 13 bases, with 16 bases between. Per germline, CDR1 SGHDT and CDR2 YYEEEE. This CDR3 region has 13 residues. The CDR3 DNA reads TGTGCCAGCAGCTTATTTAACCGGGTTAGCCAGTTCTTC. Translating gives CASSLFNRVSQFF.

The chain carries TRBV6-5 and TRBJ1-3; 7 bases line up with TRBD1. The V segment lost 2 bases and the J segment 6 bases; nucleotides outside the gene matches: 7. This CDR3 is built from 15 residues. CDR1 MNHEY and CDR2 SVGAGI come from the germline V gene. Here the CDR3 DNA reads TGTGCCAGCAGTTACCGCGACAGGGAACAAAACACCATATATTTT. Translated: CASSYRDREQNTIYF.

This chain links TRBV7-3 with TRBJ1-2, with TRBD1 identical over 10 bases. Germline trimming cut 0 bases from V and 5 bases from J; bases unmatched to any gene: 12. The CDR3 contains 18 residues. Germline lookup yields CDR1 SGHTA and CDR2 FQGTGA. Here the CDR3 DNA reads TGTGCCAGCAGCTTAACAGGAATCTCCGGGACAGGGGTTTATGGCTACACCTTC. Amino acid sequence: CASSLTGISGTGVYGYTF.

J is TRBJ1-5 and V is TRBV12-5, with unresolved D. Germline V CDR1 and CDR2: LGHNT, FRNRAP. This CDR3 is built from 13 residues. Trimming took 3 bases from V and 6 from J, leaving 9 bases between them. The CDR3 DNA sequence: TGTGCTAGTGGTTTCATGTCGCGTCAGCCCCAGCATTTT. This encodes CASGFMSRQPQHF.

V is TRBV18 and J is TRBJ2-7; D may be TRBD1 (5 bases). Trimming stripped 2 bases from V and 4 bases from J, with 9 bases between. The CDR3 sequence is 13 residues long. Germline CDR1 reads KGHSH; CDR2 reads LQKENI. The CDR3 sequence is CASSPAGLYEQYF. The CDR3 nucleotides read TGTGCCAGCTCACCAGCAGGGTTATACGAGCAGTACTTC.

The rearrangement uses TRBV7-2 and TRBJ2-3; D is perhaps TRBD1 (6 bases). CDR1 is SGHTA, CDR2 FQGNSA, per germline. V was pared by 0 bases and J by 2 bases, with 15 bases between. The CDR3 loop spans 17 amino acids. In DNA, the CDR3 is TGTGCCAGCAGCTTAGCAGCAGGGGCAGCCTTCACAGATACGCAGTATTTT. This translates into CASSLAAGAAFTDTQYF.

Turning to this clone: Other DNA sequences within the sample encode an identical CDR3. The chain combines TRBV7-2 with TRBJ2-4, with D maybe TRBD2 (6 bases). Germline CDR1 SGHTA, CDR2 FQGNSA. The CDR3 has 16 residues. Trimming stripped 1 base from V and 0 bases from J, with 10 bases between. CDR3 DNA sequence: TGTGCCAGCAGCTTAGTTGGGGGGAGAGCCAAAAACATTCAGTACTTC. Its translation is CASSLVGGRAKNIQYF.

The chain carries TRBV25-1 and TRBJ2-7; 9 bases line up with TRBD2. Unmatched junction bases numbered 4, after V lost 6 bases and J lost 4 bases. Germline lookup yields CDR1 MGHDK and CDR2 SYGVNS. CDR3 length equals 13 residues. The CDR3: CASRGAGGYEQYF. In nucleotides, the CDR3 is TGTGCCAGCAGGGGGGCGGGAGGGTACGAGCAGTACTTC.

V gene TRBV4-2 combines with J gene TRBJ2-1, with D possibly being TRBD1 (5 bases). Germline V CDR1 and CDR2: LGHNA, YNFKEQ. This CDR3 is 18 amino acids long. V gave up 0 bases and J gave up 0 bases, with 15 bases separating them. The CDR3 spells CASSQEGRSAHSYNEQFF. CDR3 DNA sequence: TGTGCCAGCAGCCAAGAGGGGCGGAGCGCACACTCCTACAATGAGCAGTTCTTC.

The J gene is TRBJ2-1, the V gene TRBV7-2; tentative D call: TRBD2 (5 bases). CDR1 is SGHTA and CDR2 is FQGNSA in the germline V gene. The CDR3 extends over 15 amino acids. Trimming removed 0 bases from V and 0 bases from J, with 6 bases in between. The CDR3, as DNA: TGTGCCAGCAGCTTAGCGGGGAGCTCCTACAATGAGCAGTTCTTC. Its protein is CASSLAGSSYNEQFF.

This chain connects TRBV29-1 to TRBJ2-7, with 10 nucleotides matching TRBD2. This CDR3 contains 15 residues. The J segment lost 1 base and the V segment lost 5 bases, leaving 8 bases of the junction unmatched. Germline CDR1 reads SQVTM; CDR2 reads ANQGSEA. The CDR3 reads CSVLKLAGVSYEQYF. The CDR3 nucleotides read TGCAGCGTTCTGAAGCTAGCGGGAGTGTCCTACGAGCAGTACTTC.

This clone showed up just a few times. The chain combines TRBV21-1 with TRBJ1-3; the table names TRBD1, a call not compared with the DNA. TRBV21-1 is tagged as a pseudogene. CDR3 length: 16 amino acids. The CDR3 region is CASSGTGGISGNTIYF. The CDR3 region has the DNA TGTGCCAGCAGCGGTACAGGGGGTATCTCTGGAAACACCATATATTTT.

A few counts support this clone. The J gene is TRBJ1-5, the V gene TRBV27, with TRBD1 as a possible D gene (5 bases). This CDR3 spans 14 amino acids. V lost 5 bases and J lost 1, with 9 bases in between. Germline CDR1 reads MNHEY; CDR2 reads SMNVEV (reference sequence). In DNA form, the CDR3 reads TGTGCCAGCAGTCCCCGGGACAGCAATCAGCCCCAGCATTTT. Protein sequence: CASSPRDSNQPQHF.

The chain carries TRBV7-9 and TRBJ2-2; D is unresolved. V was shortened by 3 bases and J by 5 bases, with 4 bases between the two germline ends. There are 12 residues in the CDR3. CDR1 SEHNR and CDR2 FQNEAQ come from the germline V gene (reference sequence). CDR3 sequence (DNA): TGTGCCAGCAGCTTCCGAACCGGGGAGCTGTTTTTT. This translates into CASSFRTGELFF.

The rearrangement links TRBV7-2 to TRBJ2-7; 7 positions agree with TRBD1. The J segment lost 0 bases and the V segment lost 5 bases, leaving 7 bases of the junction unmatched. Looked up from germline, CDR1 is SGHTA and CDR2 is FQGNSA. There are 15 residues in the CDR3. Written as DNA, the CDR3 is TGTGCCAGCAGCCGATACAGGGGCCGCTCCTACGAGCAGTACTTC. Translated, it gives CASSRYRGRSYEQYF.

CDR3 nucleotide sequence: TGTGCCATCAGTGGAACAGGGGCCGAGCAGTACTTC. It translates to CAISGTGAEQYF. The rearrangement joins TRBV10-3 to TRBJ2-7; 7 bases match TRBD1. Germline lookup yields CDR1 ENHRY and CDR2 SYGVKD. V was clipped by 4 bases and J by 6 bases; unmatched bases: 3. The length of the CDR3 is 12 residues.

The CDR3 loop reads CAKSSGQGVYGYTF. CDR3 in DNA: TGCGCCAAATCTTCGGGACAGGGGGTCTATGGCTACACCTTC. The chain carries TRBV23-1 and TRBJ1-2; 11 nucleotides match TRBD1. TRBV23-1 is identified as an open reading frame with a role that is uncertain. CDR3 length: 14 residues. V lost 10 bases and J lost 4; bases outside the gene matches: 8.

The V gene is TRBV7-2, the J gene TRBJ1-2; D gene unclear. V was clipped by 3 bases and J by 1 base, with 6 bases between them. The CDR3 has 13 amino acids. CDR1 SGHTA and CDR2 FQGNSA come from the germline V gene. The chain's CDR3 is CASSFTDNYGYTF. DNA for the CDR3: TGTGCCAGCAGCTTTACAGATAACTATGGCTACACCTTC.

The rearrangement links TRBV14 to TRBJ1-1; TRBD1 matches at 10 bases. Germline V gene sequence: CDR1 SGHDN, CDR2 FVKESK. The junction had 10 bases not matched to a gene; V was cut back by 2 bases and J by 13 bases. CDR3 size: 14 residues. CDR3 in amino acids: CASSQFIDRGQGFF. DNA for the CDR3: TGTGCCAGCAGCCAATTTATTGACAGGGGGCAAGGTTTCTTT.

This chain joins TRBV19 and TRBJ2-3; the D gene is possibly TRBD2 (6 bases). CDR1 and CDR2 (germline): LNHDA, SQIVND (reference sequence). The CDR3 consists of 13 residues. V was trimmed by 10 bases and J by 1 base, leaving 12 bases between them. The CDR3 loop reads CATGSTGTDTQYF. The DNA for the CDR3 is TGTGCCACCGGGAGTACGGGCACAGATACGCAGTATTTT.

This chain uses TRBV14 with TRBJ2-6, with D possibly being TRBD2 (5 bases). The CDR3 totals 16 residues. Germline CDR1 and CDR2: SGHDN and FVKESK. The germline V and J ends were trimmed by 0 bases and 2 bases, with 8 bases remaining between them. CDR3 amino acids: CASSQDRRPGANVLTF. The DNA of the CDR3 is TGTGCCAGCAGCCAAGATCGGAGGCCTGGGGCCAACGTCCTGACTTTC.

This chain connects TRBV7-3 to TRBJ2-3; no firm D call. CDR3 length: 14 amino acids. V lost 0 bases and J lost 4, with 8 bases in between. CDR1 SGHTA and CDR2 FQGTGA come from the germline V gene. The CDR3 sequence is CASSLTGWADTQYF. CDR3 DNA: TGTGCCAGCAGCTTAACGGGCTGGGCAGATACGCAGTATTTT.

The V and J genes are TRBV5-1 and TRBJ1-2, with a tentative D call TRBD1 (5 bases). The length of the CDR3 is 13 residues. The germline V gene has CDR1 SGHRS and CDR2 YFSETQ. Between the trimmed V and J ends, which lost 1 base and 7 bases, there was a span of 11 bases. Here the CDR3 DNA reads TGCGCCAGCAGCTTGATAGGGGCCTCTGGCTACACCTTC. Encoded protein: CASSLIGASGYTF.

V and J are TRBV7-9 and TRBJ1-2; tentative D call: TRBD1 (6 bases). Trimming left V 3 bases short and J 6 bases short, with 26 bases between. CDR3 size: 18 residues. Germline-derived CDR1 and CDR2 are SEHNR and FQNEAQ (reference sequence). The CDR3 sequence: CASSFKQGDLLSFNGYTF. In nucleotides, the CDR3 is TGTGCCAGCAGCTTCAAACAGGGAGATCTTCTATCATTCAATGGCTACACCTTC.

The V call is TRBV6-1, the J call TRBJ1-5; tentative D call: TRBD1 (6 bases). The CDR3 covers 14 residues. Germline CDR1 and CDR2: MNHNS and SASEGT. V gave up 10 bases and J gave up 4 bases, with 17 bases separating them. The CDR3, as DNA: TGTGCCACCTCAAGAACGGACAGTAATCAGCCCCAGCATTTT. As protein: CATSRTDSNQPQHF.

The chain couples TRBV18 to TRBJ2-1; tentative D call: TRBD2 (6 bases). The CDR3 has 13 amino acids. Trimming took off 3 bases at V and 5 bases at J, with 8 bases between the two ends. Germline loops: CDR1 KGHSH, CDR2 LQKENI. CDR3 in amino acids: CASSPGLHNEQFF. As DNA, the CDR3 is TGTGCCAGCTCACCGGGACTCCACAATGAGCAGTTCTTC.

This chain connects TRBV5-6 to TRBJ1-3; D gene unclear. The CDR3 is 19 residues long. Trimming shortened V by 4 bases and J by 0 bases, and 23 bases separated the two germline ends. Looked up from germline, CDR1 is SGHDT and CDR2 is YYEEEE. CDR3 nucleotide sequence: TGTGCCAGCAGCCTTGGAGGTCGTTACGGGGTCAGCTCTGGAAACACCATATATTTT. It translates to CASSLGGRYGVSSGNTIYF.

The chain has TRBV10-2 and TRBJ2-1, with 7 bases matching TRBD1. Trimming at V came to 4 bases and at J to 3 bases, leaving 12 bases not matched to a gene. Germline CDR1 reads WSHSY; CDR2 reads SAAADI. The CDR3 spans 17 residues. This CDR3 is CASSGDRDRVRYNEQFF. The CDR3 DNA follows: TGCGCCAGCAGTGGAGACAGGGATAGAGTACGCTACAATGAGCAGTTCTTC.

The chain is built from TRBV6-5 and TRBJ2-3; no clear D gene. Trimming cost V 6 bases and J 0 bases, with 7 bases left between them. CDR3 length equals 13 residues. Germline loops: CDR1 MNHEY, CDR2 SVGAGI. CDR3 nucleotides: TGTGCCAGCAGCTTTGGAAGCACAGATACGCAGTATTTT. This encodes CASSFGSTDTQYF.

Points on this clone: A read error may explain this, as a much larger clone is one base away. The CDR3 coding sequence is TGTGTCAGCAGCTTAGCTGGGAAAGGAAACACTGAAGCTTTCTTT. This gives the protein CVSSLAGKGNTEAFF. V gene TRBV11-3 combines with J gene TRBJ1-1, with D uncertain. Germline CDR1 and CDR2: SGHNT and YENEEA. This CDR3 has 15 residues.

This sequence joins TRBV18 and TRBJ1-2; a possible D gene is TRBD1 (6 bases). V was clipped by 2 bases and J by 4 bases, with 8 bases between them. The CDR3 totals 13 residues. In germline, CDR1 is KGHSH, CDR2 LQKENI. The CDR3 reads CASSPTGTYGYTF. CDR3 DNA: TGTGCCAGCTCACCAACAGGGACCTATGGCTACACCTTC.

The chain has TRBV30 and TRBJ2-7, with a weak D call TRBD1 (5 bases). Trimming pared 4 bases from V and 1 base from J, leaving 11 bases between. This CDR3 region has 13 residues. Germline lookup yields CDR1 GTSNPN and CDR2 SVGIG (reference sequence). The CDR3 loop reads CAWISDKSYEQYF. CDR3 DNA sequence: TGTGCCTGGATCTCGGACAAGTCCTACGAGCAGTACTTC.